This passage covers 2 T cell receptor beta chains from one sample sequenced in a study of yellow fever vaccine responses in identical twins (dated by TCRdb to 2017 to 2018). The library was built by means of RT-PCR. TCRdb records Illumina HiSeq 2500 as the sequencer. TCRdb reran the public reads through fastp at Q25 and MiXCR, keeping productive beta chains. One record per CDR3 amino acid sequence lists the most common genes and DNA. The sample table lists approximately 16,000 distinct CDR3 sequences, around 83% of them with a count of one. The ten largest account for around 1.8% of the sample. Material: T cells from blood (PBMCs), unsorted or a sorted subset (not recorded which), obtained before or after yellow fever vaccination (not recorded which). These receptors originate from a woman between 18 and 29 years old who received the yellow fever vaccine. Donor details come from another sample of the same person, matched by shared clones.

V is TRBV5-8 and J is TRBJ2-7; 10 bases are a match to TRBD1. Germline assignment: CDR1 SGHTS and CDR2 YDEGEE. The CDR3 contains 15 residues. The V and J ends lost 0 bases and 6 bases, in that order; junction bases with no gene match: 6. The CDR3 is CASSLGGTGVLEQYF. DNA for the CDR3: TGTGCCAGCAGCTTGGGGGGGACAGGGGTACTCGAGCAGTACTTC.

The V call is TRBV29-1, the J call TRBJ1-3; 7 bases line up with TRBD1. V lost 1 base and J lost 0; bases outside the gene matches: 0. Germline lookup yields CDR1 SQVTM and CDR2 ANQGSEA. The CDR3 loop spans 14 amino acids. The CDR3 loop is CSVEGDSSGNTIYF. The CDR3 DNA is TGCAGCGTTGAAGGGGACAGCTCTGGAAACACCATATATTTT.